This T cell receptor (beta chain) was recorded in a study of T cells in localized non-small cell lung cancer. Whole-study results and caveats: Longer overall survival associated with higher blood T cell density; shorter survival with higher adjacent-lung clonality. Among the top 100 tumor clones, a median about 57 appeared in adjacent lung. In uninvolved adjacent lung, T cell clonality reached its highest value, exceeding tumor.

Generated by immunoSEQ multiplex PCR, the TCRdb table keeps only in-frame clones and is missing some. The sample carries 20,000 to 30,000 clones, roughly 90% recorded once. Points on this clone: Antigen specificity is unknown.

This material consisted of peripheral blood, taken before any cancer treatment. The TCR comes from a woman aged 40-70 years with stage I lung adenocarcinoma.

CDR3 region: CASSVTGTAPNEQYF. The CDR3 DNA reads as TGTGCCAGCAGTGTTACCGGGACAGCTCCGAACGAGCAGTACTTC. The chain links TRBV9 to TRBJ2-7; 7 bases are shared with TRBD1. The germline CDR1 and CDR2 sequences are SGDLS and YYNGEE. CDR3 size: 15 residues. V shed 5 bases and J 5 bases; nucleotides not matched to a gene: 13.